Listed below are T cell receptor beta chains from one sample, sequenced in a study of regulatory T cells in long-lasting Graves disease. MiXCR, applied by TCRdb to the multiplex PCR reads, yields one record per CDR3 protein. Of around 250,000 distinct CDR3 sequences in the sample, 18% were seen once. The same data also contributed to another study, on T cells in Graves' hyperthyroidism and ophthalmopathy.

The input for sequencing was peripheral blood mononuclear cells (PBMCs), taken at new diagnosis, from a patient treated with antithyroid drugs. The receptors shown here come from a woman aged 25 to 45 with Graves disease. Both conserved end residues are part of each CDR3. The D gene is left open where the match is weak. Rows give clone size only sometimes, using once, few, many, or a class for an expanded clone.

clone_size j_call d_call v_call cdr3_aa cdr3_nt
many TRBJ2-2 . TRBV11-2 CASSLLYTGELFF TGTGCCAGCAGCTTATTGTACACCGGGGAGCTGTTTTTT
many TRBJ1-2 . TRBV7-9 CASRAPNYGYTF TGTGCCAGCCGAGCACCGAACTATGGCTACACCTTC
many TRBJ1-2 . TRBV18 CASSAQQVLYGYTF TGTGCCAGCTCCGCCCAGCAGGTTTTATATGGCTACACCTTC
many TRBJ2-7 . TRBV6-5 CASSYFGEPGYEQYF TGTGCCAGCAGTTACTTCGGGGAACCGGGATACGAGCAGTACTTC
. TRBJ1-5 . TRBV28 CASSFEQGMGNQPQHF TGTGCCAGCAGTTTCGAACAGGGAATGGGCAATCAGCCCCAGCATTTT
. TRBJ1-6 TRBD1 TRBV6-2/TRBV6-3 CASSVYRGEGSPLHF TGTGCCAGCAGCGTCTACAGGGGCGAGGGTTCACCCCTCCACTTT
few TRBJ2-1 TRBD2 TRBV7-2 CASRRVVAGRYNEQFF TGTGCCAGCAGGAGGGTGGTAGCGGGGCGCTACAATGAGCAGTTCTTC
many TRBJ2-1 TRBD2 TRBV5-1 CASSLAGYSYNEQFF TGTGCCAGCAGCTTAGCGGGGTACTCCTACAATGAGCAGTTCTTC
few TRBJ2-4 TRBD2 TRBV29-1 CSVLPSGGAIQYF TGCAGCGTCCTCCCTAGCGGGGGGGCCATTCAGTACTTC
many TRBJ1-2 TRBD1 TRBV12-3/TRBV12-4 CASSAASRGVYGYTF TGTGCCAGCAGTGCAGCCTCCAGGGGGGTCTATGGCTACACCTTC
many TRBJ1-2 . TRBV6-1 CASRRIGTNYGYTF TGTGCCAGCAGAAGGATCGGAACTAACTATGGCTACACCTTC
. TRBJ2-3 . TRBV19 CASSLGVTQYF TGTGCCAGTAGTCTGGGGGTAACGCAGTATTTT
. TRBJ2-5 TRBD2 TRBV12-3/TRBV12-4 CASSFIGGGAETQYF TGTGCCAGCAGTTTTATCGGCGGGGGGGCCGAGACCCAGTACTTC
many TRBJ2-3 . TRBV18 CASSPGRLGSRDTQYF TGTGCCAGCTCTCCCGGCAGACTGGGATCTAGAGATACGCAGTATTTT
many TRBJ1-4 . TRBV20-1 CSASPQGTNEKLFF TGCAGTGCTAGTCCTCAGGGGACTAATGAAAAACTGTTTTTT
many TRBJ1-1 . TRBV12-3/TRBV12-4 CASSPRKFEAFF TGTGCCAGCAGCCCTCGAAAGTTTGAAGCTTTCTTT
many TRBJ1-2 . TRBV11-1 CASSSYGIGDFRSGYTF TGTGCCAGCAGCTCCTACGGGATTGGGGATTTTCGGTCTGGCTACACCTTC
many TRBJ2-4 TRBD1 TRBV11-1 CASSLGQGASRSKNIQYF TGTGCCAGCAGCTTGGGACAGGGGGCTTCAAGGTCCAAAAACATTCAGTACTTC
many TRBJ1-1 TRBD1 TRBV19 CASSHRAGQRNTEAFF TGTGCCAGTAGTCACCGAGCGGGACAGAGGAACACTGAAGCTTTCTTT
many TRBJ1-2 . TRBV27 CASTGGEGYTF TGTGCCAGCACCGGGGGAGAAGGCTACACCTTC
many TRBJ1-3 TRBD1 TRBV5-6 CASSLYAQGPGNTIYF TGTGCCAGCAGCTTGTATGCACAGGGGCCTGGAAACACCATATATTTT
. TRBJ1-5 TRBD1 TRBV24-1 CATSDSGTGTPSNQPQHF TGTGCCACCAGTGACTCCGGGACAGGGACACCTAGCAATCAGCCCCAGCATTTT
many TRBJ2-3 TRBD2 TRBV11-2 CASSLDQLAGGYF TGTGCCAGCAGCTTAGATCAGCTAGCGGGGGGTTATTTT
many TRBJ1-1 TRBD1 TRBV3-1 CASSQGTGHTEAFF TGTGCCAGCAGCCAAGGGACAGGGCACACTGAAGCTTTCTTT
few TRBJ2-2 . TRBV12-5 CASGRDTSPGELFF TGTGCTAGTGGTAGGGACACATCACCCGGGGAGCTGTTTTTT
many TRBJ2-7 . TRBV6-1 CASSSIGVRSYEQYF TGTGCCAGCAGCTCAATTGGCGTACGGTCCTACGAGCAGTACTTC
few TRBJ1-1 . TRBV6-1 CATKSLSREGAFF TGTGCCACCAAATCACTATCCAGGGAGGGAGCTTTCTTT
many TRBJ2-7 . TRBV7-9 CASSLGGRGAGDEQYF TGTGCCAGCAGCTTAGGGGGCCGGGGGGCAGGCGACGAGCAGTACTTC
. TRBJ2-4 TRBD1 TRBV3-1 CASSGPGQGHIQYF TGTGCCAGCAGCGGGCCGGGACAGGGACACATTCAGTACTTC
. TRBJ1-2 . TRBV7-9 CASSLGGGGNYGYTF TGTGCCAGCAGCTTAGGGGGAGGGGGGAACTATGGCTACACCTTC
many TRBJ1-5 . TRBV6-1 CASGPGGGQPQHF TGTGCCAGCGGACCCGGGGGGGGTCAGCCCCAGCATTTT
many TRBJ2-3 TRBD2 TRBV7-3 CASSPQGGGGVIDTQYF TGTGCCAGCAGCCCACAAGGCGGTGGGGGGGTCATAGATACGCAGTATTTT
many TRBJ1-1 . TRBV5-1 CASSFGQIGEAFF TGTGCCAGCAGCTTCGGACAGATTGGTGAAGCTTTCTTT
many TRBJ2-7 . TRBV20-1 CSVMGRAYEQYF TGCAGTGTTATGGGCAGGGCCTACGAGCAGTACTTC
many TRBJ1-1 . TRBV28 CASSRSMNTEAFF TGTGCCAGCAGCCGATCTATGAACACTGAAGCTTTCTTT
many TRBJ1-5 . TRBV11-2 CASSLGAVNQPQHF TGTGCCAGCAGCTTAGGCGCGGTCAATCAGCCCCAGCATTTT
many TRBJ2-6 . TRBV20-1 CSASRPGGVSGANVLTF TGCAGTGCTAGCAGGCCAGGGGGGGTCTCTGGGGCCAACGTCCTGACTTTC
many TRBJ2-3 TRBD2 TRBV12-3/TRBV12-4 CASSVLSGGGTDTQYF TGTGCCAGCAGCGTCCTTAGCGGGGGGGGCACAGATACGCAGTATTTT
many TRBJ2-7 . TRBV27 CASSFQHGSYEQYF TGTGCCAGCAGTTTTCAACACGGGAGCTACGAGCAGTACTTC
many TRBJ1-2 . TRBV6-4 CASSDWEGGEDYTF TGTGCCAGCAGTGACTGGGAAGGGGGAGAGGACTACACCTTC
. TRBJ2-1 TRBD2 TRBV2 CASSDPSGGGKYYNEQFF TGTGCCAGCAGCGACCCTAGCGGGGGGGGGAAGTATTACAATGAGCAGTTCTTC
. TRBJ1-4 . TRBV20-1 CSAGGGLNEKLFF TGCAGTGCCGGAGGGGGGCTTAATGAAAAACTGTTTTTT
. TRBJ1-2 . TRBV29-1 CSVEGGSGSYGYTF TGCAGCGTTGAAGGAGGATCGGGGAGCTATGGCTACACCTTC
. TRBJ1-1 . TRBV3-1 CASSHESGPAMNTEAFF TGTGCCAGCAGCCATGAGAGTGGACCGGCCATGAACACTGAAGCTTTCTTT
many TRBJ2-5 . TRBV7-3 CASSLRGPRTQYF TGTGCCAGCAGCTTAAGGGGCCCACGCACCCAGTACTTC
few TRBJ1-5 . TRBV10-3 CAIKPGDNQPQHF TGTGCCATCAAACCGGGCGACAATCAGCCCCAGCATTTT
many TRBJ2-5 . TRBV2 CASSGHSGVQETQYF TGTGCCAGCAGTGGACACTCGGGGGTACAAGAGACCCAGTACTTC
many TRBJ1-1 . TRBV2 CASSDSFDTLRGWVTEAFF TGTGCCAGCAGTGACTCTTTCGACACCCTTAGGGGATGGGTCACTGAAGCTTTCTTT
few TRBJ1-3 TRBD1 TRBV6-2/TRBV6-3 CASTRTGTGNTIYF TGTGCCAGCACCCGGACAGGGACTGGAAACACCATATATTTT
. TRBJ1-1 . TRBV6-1 CASSGDAPPPAFF TGTGCCAGCAGTGGGGACGCCCCCCCCCCAGCTTTCTTT
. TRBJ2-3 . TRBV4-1 CASSQAGRTGGGTDTQYF TGCGCCAGCAGCCAAGCGGGTCGTACAGGCGGTGGCACAGATACGCAGTATTTT
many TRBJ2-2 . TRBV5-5 CASSLVGSYGELFF TGTGCCAGCAGCTTGGTCGGGTCCTACGGGGAGCTGTTTTTT
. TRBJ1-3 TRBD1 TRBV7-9 CASSPGTGGGNTIYF TGTGCCAGCAGCCCGGGGACAGGGGGCGGTAACACCATATATTTT
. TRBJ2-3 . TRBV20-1 CSASYPGTDTQYF TGCAGTGCTAGTTACCCGGGCACAGATACGCAGTATTTT
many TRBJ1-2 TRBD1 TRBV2 CARYRGESYTF TGTGCCAGATACAGGGGGGAGAGCTACACCTTC